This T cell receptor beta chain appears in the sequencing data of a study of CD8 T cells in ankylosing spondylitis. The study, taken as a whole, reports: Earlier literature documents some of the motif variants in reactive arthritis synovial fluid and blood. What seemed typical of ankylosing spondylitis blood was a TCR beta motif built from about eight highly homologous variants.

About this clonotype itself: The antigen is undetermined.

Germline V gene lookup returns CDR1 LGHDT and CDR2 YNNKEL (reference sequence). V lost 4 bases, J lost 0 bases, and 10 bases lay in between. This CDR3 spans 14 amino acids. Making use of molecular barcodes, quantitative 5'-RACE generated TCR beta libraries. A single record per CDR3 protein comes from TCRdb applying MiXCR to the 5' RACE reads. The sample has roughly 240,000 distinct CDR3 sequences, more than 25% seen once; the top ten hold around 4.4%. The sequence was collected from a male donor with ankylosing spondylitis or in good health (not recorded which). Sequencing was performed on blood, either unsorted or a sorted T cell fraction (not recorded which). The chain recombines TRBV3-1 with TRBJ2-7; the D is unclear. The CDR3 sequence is CASSLLPSSYEQYF. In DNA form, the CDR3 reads TGTGCCAGCAGCCTGCTTCCGAGCTCCTACGAGCAGTACTTC.